These 18 T cell receptor beta chains originate from one sample sequenced in a study of T cell clonotyping in hematopoietic cell transplantation. The repertoire was sequenced with immunoSEQ multiplex PCR; TCRdb's copy has only in-frame clones and lacks some. The sample carries 35,000 to 50,000 clones, 75% to 90% recorded once. Sample time point: recipient sample about 28 days before transplant, after cytoreduction. The specimen comprised peripheral blood mononuclear cells, sampled before stem cell transplant. All receptors derive from a man in his 60s with acute myeloid leukemia. Some clones in this sample may be carry-over from other donors' samples.

This chain connects TRBV28 to TRBJ2-7, with 9 bases matching TRBD2. With V trimmed by 2 bases and J by 2 bases, 13 bases remained unmatched. The CDR3 consists of 18 residues. CDR1 and CDR2 (germline): MDHEN, SYDVKM. As DNA, the CDR3 is TGTGCCAGCAGTTTAATGTACGTCCTAGCGGGGATTACCTACGAGCAGTACTTC. The encoded protein is CASSLMYVLAGITYEQYF.

In this sample, this clone turned up once. This chain links TRBV13 with TRBJ2-7; D not certain. Per germline, CDR1 PRHDT and CDR2 FYEKMQ (reference sequence). Trimming took off 4 bases at V and 5 bases at J, with 12 bases between the two ends. The CDR3 runs to 13 residues. CDR3: CASSSAWLHEQYF. CDR3 nucleotides: TGTGCCAGCAGCTCCGCATGGCTCCACGAGCAGTACTTC. The whole variable domain, remainder taken from reference TRBV13 and TRBJ2-7, is AAGVIQSPRHLIKEKRETATLKCYPIPRHDTVYWYQQGPGQDPQFLISFYEKMQSDKGSIPDRFSAQQFSDYHSELNMSSLELGDSALYFCASSSAWLHEQYFGPGTRLTVT.

The chain recombines TRBV7-2 with TRBJ1-2; 8 nucleotides align to TRBD1. CDR1 SGHTA and CDR2 FQGNSA come from the germline V gene. The CDR3 runs to 15 residues. The junction had 14 bases not matched to a gene; V was cut back by 0 bases and J by 14 bases. The CDR3 spells CASSLAGGAGGSVTF. CDR3 bases: TGTGCCAGCAGCTTAGCGGGTGGTGCAGGGGGCAGCGTTACCTTC. Full variable domain (outside the CDR3, taken from reference TRBV7-2 and TRBJ1-2): GAGVSQSPSNKVTEKGKDVELRCDPISGHTALYWYRQSLGQGLEFLIYFQGNSAPDKSGLPSDRFSAERTGGSVSTLTIQRTQQEDSAVYLCASSLAGGAGGSVTFGSGTRLTVV.

The chain carries TRBV29-1 and TRBJ2-1, with TRBD2 identical over 8 bases. V lost 3 bases and J lost 6; bases outside the gene matches: 10. This CDR3 is 15 amino acids long. Germline CDR1 SQVTM, CDR2 ANQGSEA. CDR3 in amino acids: CSVDPGGALLNEQFF. The CDR3 bases are TGCAGCGTTGACCCCGGGGGGGCCTTACTCAATGAGCAGTTCTTC.

This chain uses TRBV9 with TRBJ2-5, with D perhaps assigned TRBD1 or TRBD2 (7 bases each). V was pared by 3 bases and J by 2 bases, with 11 bases between. This CDR3 comprises 14 residues. In germline, CDR1 is SGDLS, CDR2 YYNGEE. CDR3 region: CASSERDRQETQYF. As DNA, the CDR3 is TGTGCCAGCAGCGAGCGGGACAGACAAGAGACCCAGTACTTC.

The rearrangement uses TRBV7-2 and TRBJ2-6; no firm D call. Trimming took off 4 bases at V and 3 bases at J, with 7 bases between the two ends. Per germline, CDR1 SGHTA and CDR2 FQGNSA. The CDR3 is made up of 14 amino acids. DNA for the CDR3: TGTGCCAGCAGCTACAGAGGTGGGGCCAACGTCCTGACTTTC. It specifies CASSYRGGANVLTF. Variable domain in full (rest from reference TRBV7-2 and TRBJ2-6): GAGVSQSPSNKVTEKGKDVELRCDPISGHTALYWYRQSLGQGLEFLIYFQGNSAPDKSGLPSDRFSAERTGGSVSTLTIQRTQQEDSAVYLCASSYRGGANVLTFGAGSRLTVL.

This clone was detected only once. J is TRBJ1-2 and V is TRBV9; D may be TRBD1 (6 bases). Trimming left V 4 bases short and J 8 bases short, with 15 bases between. CDR1 is SGDLS and CDR2 is YYNGEE in the germline V gene. The CDR3 is 13 residues long. The CDR3 sequence: CASSSRGGGGYTF. The CDR3 nucleotides are TGTGCCAGCAGCTCCCGAGGGGGGGGAGGCTACACCTTC.

The gene calls are TRBV2 and TRBJ2-3; D gene uncertain. V was trimmed by 3 bases and J by 8 bases, leaving 12 bases between them. This CDR3 has 13 residues. Germline CDR1 SNHLY, CDR2 FYNNEI. Written as DNA, the CDR3 is TGTGCCAGCAGTGATGGCCCCGCCTTTACGCAGTATTTT. Translating it yields CASSDGPAFTQYF.

The rearrangement joins TRBV28 to TRBJ1-6; D is undetermined. This CDR3 is built from 13 residues. Germline V CDR1 and CDR2: MDHEN, SYDVKM. The V end lost 9 bases, the J end lost 5 bases, and 11 bases lay between the germline ends. For the CDR3, the DNA is TGTGCCAGTACCCTAGACGATAATTCACCCCTCCACTTT. As protein: CASTLDDNSPLHF.

The rearrangement uses TRBV7-6 and TRBJ1-5; D uncertain. Germline V gene data show CDR1 as SGHVS and CDR2 as FNYEAQ. V lost 5 bases to trimming and J lost 9 bases, with 11 bases between them. CDR3 length: 12 residues. For the CDR3, the DNA is TGTGCCAGCAGCCTATGGAGTGGGCCCCAGCATTTT. Translation gives CASSLWSGPQHF.

This clone was detected only a few times. The chain employs TRBV28 and TRBJ2-7; TRBD1 agrees at 11 bases. CDR1 and CDR2 from the germline V gene are MDHEN and SYDVKM. V was clipped by 6 bases and J by 7 bases; unmatched bases: 11. CDR3 length: 15 amino acids. CDR3 residues: CASSLTDRGRREQYF. CDR3 DNA: TGTGCCAGCAGCCTTACGGACAGGGGGCGCCGGGAGCAGTACTTC.

V is TRBV7-9 and J is TRBJ2-5, with a weak D call TRBD2 (5 bases). V lost 3 bases and J 0 bases, leaving 8 bases between the germline ends. The germline CDR1 and CDR2 sequences are SEHNR and FQNEAQ (reference sequence). This CDR3 is built from 14 residues. CDR3 region: CASSLGRDQETQYF. Written as DNA, the CDR3 is TGTGCCAGCAGCTTGGGGAGAGACCAAGAGACCCAGTACTTC.

Only one count was recorded for this clone. The chain uses TRBV5-6 and TRBJ2-7; 7 nucleotides align to TRBD1. This CDR3 region has 15 residues. V lost 0 bases and J lost 4; bases outside the gene matches: 7. Germline V gives CDR1 SGHDT, CDR2 YYEEEE. The CDR3 nucleotides are TGTGCCAGCAGCTTGGTAGGACAGGTATTTTACGAGCAGTACTTC. Residues: CASSLVGQVFYEQYF. Looking up the rest from reference TRBV5-6 and TRBJ2-7 gives the full variable domain: DAGVTQSPTHLIKTRGQQVTLRCSPKSGHDTVSWYQQALGQGPQFIFQYYEEEERQRGNFPDRFSGHQFPNYSSELNVNALLLGDSALYLCASSLVGQVFYEQYFGPGTRLTVT.

This clone was counted a few times. This rearrangement joins TRBV4-3 to TRBJ1-1; 7 nucleotides align to TRBD1. V lost 2 bases and J lost 7; bases outside the gene matches: 4. Germline CDR1 and CDR2: LGHNA and YSLEER. This CDR3 spans 13 amino acids. The CDR3 DNA sequence: TGCGCCAGCAGCCAAAGGACAGGTCTTGAAGCTTTCTTT. Translation: CASSQRTGLEAFF.

V usage is TRBV6-5 and J usage is TRBJ1-6; tentatively, D is TRBD1 (5 bases). Trimming removed 5 bases from V and 10 bases from J, with 12 bases in between. The CDR3 totals 13 residues. Looked up from germline, CDR1 is MNHEY and CDR2 is SVGAGI. This CDR3 reads CASSSGGGSPLHF. The CDR3 nucleotides read TGTGCCAGCAGTAGTGGGGGGGGGTCACCCCTCCACTTT.

This rearrangement joins TRBV5-8 to TRBJ2-3; TRBD1 aligns across 7 bases. The ends lost 2 bases at V and 2 bases at J; junction bases unmatched: 5. CDR1 SGHTS and CDR2 YDEGEE come from the germline V gene. The CDR3 contains 15 residues. In DNA, the CDR3 is TGTGCCAGCAGCTTTGACAGGGTAGCCACAGATACGCAGTATTTT. Protein product: CASSFDRVATDTQYF.

CDR3 DNA sequence: TGTGCCTGGAAAAGAACACGTTCCAACACTGAAGCTTTCTTT. The encoded protein is CAWKRTRSNTEAFF. The chain uses TRBV30 and TRBJ1-1; D is unclear. Germline V gene data show CDR1 as GTSNPN and CDR2 as SVGIG (reference sequence). V was pared by 4 bases and J by 2 bases, with 14 bases between. The length of the CDR3 is 14 residues.

This chain uses TRBV28 with TRBJ1-2; no clear D. CDR1 is MDHEN and CDR2 is SYDVKM in the germline V gene. The CDR3 covers 13 residues. V lost 5 bases and J lost 2, with 9 bases in between. The CDR3 coding sequence is TGTGCCAGCAGTCCCCCCGGCAACTATGGCTACACCTTC. It codes for CASSPPGNYGYTF.